Below, 7 T cell receptor beta chains from the same sample are listed, as sequenced in a study of glioma-infiltrating T cells. Amplification of TCR alpha and beta CDR3 regions from RNA used iRepertoire nested multiplex PCR. TCRdb passed the multiplex PCR reads through MiXCR, listing each CDR3 protein once. The data hold roughly 120,000 distinct CDR3 sequences, with roughly 24% observed a single time. The sequencing input was glioma tissue, nonneoplastic brain tissue, or PBMCs (not recorded which). The receptors derive from a human donor with low-grade glioma or glioblastoma, undergoing nonglioma brain surgery, or in good health (not recorded which).

About this clonotype: It may be a read error: a sequence one base away is much more abundant. The chain links TRBV5-1 to TRBJ2-5; 9 bases line up with TRBD2. The V and J ends lost 5 bases and 4 bases, in that order; junction bases with no gene match: 9. Germline CDR1 is SGHRS and CDR2 is YFSETQ. The CDR3 runs to 15 residues. The CDR3 sequence: CASRERTSVRETQYF. The CDR3 region has the DNA TGCGCCAGCAGAGAAAGGACTAGCGTCCGAGAGACCCAGTACTTC.

This chain joins TRBV6-5 and TRBJ2-7; 10 nucleotides align to TRBD1. This CDR3 comprises 13 residues. J was trimmed by 2 bases and V by 7 bases; bases with no gene match: 2. In germline, CDR1 is MNHEY, CDR2 SVGAGI. The CDR3, as DNA: TGTGCCAGCAAAGACAGGGGGCCCTACGAGCAGTACTTC. As protein: CASKDRGPYEQYF.

Points on this clonotype: The junction departs from the called germline gene at one end, perhaps through a read error. V and J are TRBV20-1 and TRBJ1-2; no reliable D call. Germline V gives CDR1 DFQATT, CDR2 SNEGSKA (reference sequence). The CDR3 is 13 amino acids. CDR3 sequence: CRAPLGPWGGSPF. The CDR3 bases are TGCCGTGCTCCTCTCGGCCCGTGGGGTGGCTCCCCCTTC.

Comment on this clonotype: A read error is possible here, since a much larger clone lies one base away. The chain couples TRBV4-3 to TRBJ1-5; 8 bases map to TRBD1. The germline V gene encodes CDR1 LGHNA and CDR2 YSLEER. V shed 0 bases, J shed 6 bases, and the junction held 4 bases outside the gene matches. The CDR3 contains 15 residues. CDR3 in amino acids: CASSQETGGSQPQHF. DNA of the CDR3: TGCGCCAGCAGCCAAGAAACAGGGGGGAGTCAGCCCCAGCATTTT.

This clonotype has ten or more counts. The rearrangement uses TRBV12-3 or TRBV12-4 and TRBJ2-2, with 7 bases that match TRBD2. The trim removed 4 bases at V and 0 bases at J, leaving 5 bases unmatched. The CDR3 is 16 amino acids. For the CDR3, the DNA is TGTGCCAGCAGTTGGGGGGGGATCTCGAACACCGGGGAGCTGTTTTTT. Its protein is CASSWGGISNTGELFF.

The V and J genes are TRBV6-1 and TRBJ2-4; D gene ambiguous. V dropped 5 bases and J dropped 5 bases, with 10 bases sitting between them. CDR1 and CDR2 (germline): MNHNS, SASEGT. The CDR3 has 13 residues. CDR3 in DNA: TGTGCCAGCAGTCGCCTGACCCAAAACATTCAGTACTTC. Translation gives CASSRLTQNIQYF.

This clonotype appeared many times. V gene TRBV6-1 combines with J gene TRBJ1-2; D unresolved. V was pared by 6 bases and J by 4 bases, with 18 bases between. The CDR3 has 15 residues. Germline CDR1 MNHNS, CDR2 SASEGT. The CDR3 loop is CASRTSGSSVYGYTF. DNA of the CDR3: TGTGCCAGCAGGACCAGCGGGAGTTCCGTCTATGGCTACACCTTC.